A selection of T cell receptor beta chains follows, all from one sample in a study of blood T cell repertoires in COVID-19. Only in-frame clones appear in the TCRdb table, and some are missing; sequencing was by immunoSEQ multiplex PCR. The repertoire holds over 200,000 clones, roughly 88% seen once, with around 2% in the top ten. The sequencing sample was made of PBMCs or T cells enriched from blood (not recorded which). The receptors here all came from a woman between 45 and 60 years old who had recovered from COVID-19. The CDR3 runs from the conserved cysteine through the conserved F or W. A D gene is named only where the DNA matches it firmly. Only some rows state a clone size, as once, few, many or a class for expanded clones.

d_gene	v_gene	abundance	len	j_gene	CDR3nt	CDR3aa
NA	TRBV28	NA	15	TRBJ2-7	TGTGCCAGCAGTTTGCCTAGCCAGTTGCCTCGCGAGCAGTACTTC	CASSLPSQLPREQYF
TRBD1	TRBV28	NA	18	TRBJ2-7	TGTGCCAGCAGTTTATACAGTCCGGGACAGGGTAACTCCTACGAGCAGTACTTC	CASSLYSPGQGNSYEQYF
NA	TRBV5-1	NA	15	TRBJ1-5	TGCGCCAGCAGCTTAGCGCCGGATTTCAATCAGCCCCAGCATTTT	CASSLAPDFNQPQHF
TRBD1	TRBV18	NA	15	TRBJ1-1	TGTGCCAGCTCACCACGGGGACAGATGAACACTGAAGCTTTCTTT	CASSPRGQMNTEAFF
NA	TRBV28	once	14	TRBJ2-2	TGTGCGGAAGGAGGTGGATCGAACACCGGGGAGCTGTTTTTT	CAEGGGSNTGELFF
TRBD2	TRBV6-5	NA	15	TRBJ2-3	TGTGCCAGCAGTCCTCTAGCGGGATCCACAGATACGCAGTATTTT	CASSPLAGSTDTQYF
NA	TRBV28	many	13	TRBJ1-1	TGTGCCAGCACCATGGGGGGGGCCCCTGAGGCTTTCTTT	CASTMGGAPEAFF
NA	TRBV5-4	NA	14	TRBJ1-1	TGTGCCAGCAGTTCAGGGGCGGTGAACACTGAAGCTTTCTTT	CASSSGAVNTEAFF
NA	TRBV6-4	NA	14	TRBJ2-7	TGTGCCAGCAGTGTAGATAGGAGCTCCTACGAGCAGTACTTC	CASSVDRSSYEQYF
NA	TRBV18	once	15	TRBJ2-5	TGTGCCAGCTCACCGGGTTGGGACATCCAAGAGACCCAGTACTTC	CASSPGWDIQETQYF
TRBD2	TRBV7-2	NA	16	TRBJ2-3	TGTGCCAGCAGTCCGGGTTATTATAGGCGGGGGAATACGCAGTATTTT	CASSPGYYRRGNTQYF
TRBD2	TRBV29-1	NA	16	TRBJ2-5	TGCAGCGTTGGAGTGGCTAGCGGAGGGGTGGGGGAGACCCAGTACTTC	CSVGVASGGVGETQYF
NA	TRBV28	NA	15	TRBJ2-3	TGTGCCAGCAGTTTGAGGCAATCTAGCACAGATACGCAGTATTTT	CASSLRQSSTDTQYF
NA	TRBV11-2	NA	15	TRBJ1-6	TGTGCCAGCAGCGCCCAGGGCCCCCGAAATTCACCCCTCCACTTT	CASSAQGPRNSPLHF
TRBD1	TRBV6-1	NA	15	TRBJ2-5	TGTGCCAGCAGTGAAGCCCGACAGGGGCGGGGGACCCAGTACTTC	CASSEARQGRGTQYF
NA	TRBV27	NA	14	TRBJ1-6	TGTGCCAGCAGAAGAGCCTCCTATAATTCACCCCTCCACTTT	CASRRASYNSPLHF
NA	TRBV7-2	NA	14	TRBJ1-5	TGTGCCAGCAGCTTAGTCCTTTTCAATCAGCCCCAGCATTTT	CASSLVLFNQPQHF
TRBD2	TRBV18	NA	15	TRBJ2-1	TGTGCCAGCTCACCACCGCGCGGGAGCAGGAATGAGCAGTTCTTC	CASSPPRGSRNEQFF
TRBD1	TRBV29-1	NA	14	TRBJ1-2	TGCAGCGTTGATAGGGACAGTCTTAGCTATGGCTACACCTTC	CSVDRDSLSYGYTF
TRBD1	TRBV28	NA	16	TRBJ1-6	TGTGCCAGCAGTCCCTCAGGACAGGGGAGGAGATCACCCCTCCACTTT	CASSPSGQGRRSPLHF
NA	TRBV3-1/TRBV3-2	NA	14	TRBJ2-7	TGTGCCAGCAGCCTGGGACTGCAACCGGGGGAGCAGTACTTC	CASSLGLQPGEQYF
TRBD2	TRBV5-1	NA	14	TRBJ2-7	TGCGCCAGCAGCTTGGTTCCCGGGGGGTACGAGCAGTACTTC	CASSLVPGGYEQYF
TRBD1	TRBV28	NA	15	TRBJ1-1	TGTGCCAGCAGCCCCCCCGACAGGGTGAACACTGAAGCTTTCTTT	CASSPPDRVNTEAFF
TRBD1	TRBV6-5	few	15	TRBJ1-5	TGTGCCAGCAGACCTACAGGGGATAGCAATCAGCCCCAGCATTTT	CASRPTGDSNQPQHF
NA	TRBV3-1/TRBV3-2	NA	15	TRBJ1-2	TGTGCCAGCAGCCTTGGGGCCTCGGGAGTCTATGGCTACACCTTC	CASSLGASGVYGYTF
TRBD1	TRBV2	few	12	TRBJ2-7	TGTGCCAGCAGTCAGACAGGGAACGAGCAGTACTTC	CASSQTGNEQYF
NA	TRBV5-1	NA	15	TRBJ1-5	TGCGCCAGCAGCTTGGCAGGGATCGGCAATCAGCCCCAGCATTTT	CASSLAGIGNQPQHF
NA	TRBV5-5	NA	12	TRBJ1-4	TGTGCCAGCAGCGGCTACAGTGAAAAACTGTTTTTT	CASSGYSEKLFF
NA	TRBV5-6	NA	14	TRBJ1-2	TGTGCCAGCAGCCCTGGGGGCAGTAACTATGGCTACACCTTC	CASSPGGSNYGYTF
TRBD1	TRBV27	few	19	TRBJ2-6	TGTGCCAGCAGCCACAGGGGCTACATAACCTTGTCTGGGGCCAACGTCCTGACTTTC	CASSHRGYITLSGANVLTF
NA	TRBV27	NA	17	TRBJ1-1	TGTGCCAGCAGTTCGCTCCCTCCGACAGAGATGAACACTGAAGCTTTCTTT	CASSSLPPTEMNTEAFF
NA	TRBV27	NA	13	TRBJ1-2	TGTGCCAGCAGTTCTGACAGGAACTATGGCTACACCTTC	CASSSDRNYGYTF